This record concerns one TCR beta chain sequence. Antigen unknown. These data come from a study of shared clonotypes between healthy human individuals. Study-wide context: Three plates each covered CD4 naive and memory; CD8 naive two, CD8 memory one. Overall study results and limits: Sequencing depth was a factor that was expected to affect clonotype sharing among donors. Rarefaction showed sorted-subset sequencing was incomplete despite large depth.

Profiled with immunoSEQ multiplex PCR; TCRdb holds only in-frame clones, not every one. The sample lists around 620,000 clones; around 95% were seen once. The naive CD8 population came from CD45RO-negative cells selected for CCR7, without terminally differentiated effector memory CD45RA+ cells. The germline V gene encodes CDR1 MNHEY and CDR2 SVGAGI. The CDR3 loop spans 14 amino acids. Trimming removed 6 bases from V and 2 bases from J; junction bases left unmatched: 3. Material: naive CD8+ T cells sorted from blood. The J gene is TRBJ2-7, the V gene TRBV6-5; 11 nucleotides agree with TRBD2. This sequence originates from a woman aged 30 to 39 in good health. The CDR3 region is CASSGLAGPYEQYF. The CDR3 nucleotides read TGTGCCAGCAGCGGACTAGCGGGCCCCTACGAGCAGTACTTC.